The clone carrying this T cell receptor beta chain was observed at least ten times. Its antigen is undetermined. MiXCR, run by TCRdb on the 5' RACE reads, gives a single entry per CDR3 protein. The table includes tens of thousands of distinct CDR3 sequences, approximately 14% detected once. This record comes from a study of neurological immune-mediated disorders. General study results and limits: HTLV-1-associated myelopathy had the most TCR clonal expansion, while multiple sclerosis had the least, a level that fell below healthy controls.

Sequencing used PBMCs. The TCR comes from a woman aged 45 to 65 in good health.

The CDR3: CASRRDSTMNTEAFF. The CDR3, as DNA: TGCGCCAGCCGCCGGGACAGCACCATGAACACTGAAGCTTTCTTT. The chain couples TRBV5-1 to TRBJ1-1, with 7 bases that match TRBD1. V gave up 7 bases and J gave up 0 bases; unmatched junction bases: 9. Per the germline V gene, CDR1 is SGHRS and CDR2 is YFSETQ. The CDR3 contains 15 residues.